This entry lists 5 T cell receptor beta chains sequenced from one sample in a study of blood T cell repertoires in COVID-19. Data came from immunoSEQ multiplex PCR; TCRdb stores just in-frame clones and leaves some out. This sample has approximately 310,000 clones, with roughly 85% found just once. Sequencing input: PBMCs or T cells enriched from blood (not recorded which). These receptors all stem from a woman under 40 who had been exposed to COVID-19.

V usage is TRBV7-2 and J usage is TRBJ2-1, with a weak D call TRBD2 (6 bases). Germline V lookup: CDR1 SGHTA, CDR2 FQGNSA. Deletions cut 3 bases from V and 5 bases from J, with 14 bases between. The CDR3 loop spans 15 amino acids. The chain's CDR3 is CASSLWTNTNNEQFF. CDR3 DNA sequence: TGTGCCAGCAGCTTGTGGACTAACACGAACAATGAGCAGTTCTTC.

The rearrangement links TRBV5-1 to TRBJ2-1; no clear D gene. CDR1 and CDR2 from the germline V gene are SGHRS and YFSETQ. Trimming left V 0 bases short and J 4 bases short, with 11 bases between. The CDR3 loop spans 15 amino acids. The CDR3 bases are TGCGCCAGCAGCTTGGAGGATGTCGGGTACAATGAGCAGTTCTTC. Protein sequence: CASSLEDVGYNEQFF.

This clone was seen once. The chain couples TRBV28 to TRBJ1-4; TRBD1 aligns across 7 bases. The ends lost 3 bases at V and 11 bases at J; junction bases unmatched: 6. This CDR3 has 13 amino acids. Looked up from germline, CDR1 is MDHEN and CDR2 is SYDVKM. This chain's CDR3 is CASSLGTASKLFF. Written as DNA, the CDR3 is TGTGCCAGCAGTTTGGGGACAGCTTCTAAACTGTTTTTT.

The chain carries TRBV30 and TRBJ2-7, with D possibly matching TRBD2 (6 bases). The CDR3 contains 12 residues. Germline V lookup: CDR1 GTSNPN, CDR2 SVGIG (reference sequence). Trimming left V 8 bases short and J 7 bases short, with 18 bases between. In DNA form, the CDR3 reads TGTGCCCGCAGCGGCGCCGGGAGAGAGCAGTACTTC. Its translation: CARSGAGREQYF.

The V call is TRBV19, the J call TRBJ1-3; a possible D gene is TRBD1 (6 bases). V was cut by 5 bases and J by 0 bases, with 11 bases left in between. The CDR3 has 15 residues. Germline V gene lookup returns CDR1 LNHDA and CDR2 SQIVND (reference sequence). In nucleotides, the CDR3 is TGTGCCAGTAGTCCCTCAGGGGACTCTGGAAACACCATATATTTT. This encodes CASSPSGDSGNTIYF. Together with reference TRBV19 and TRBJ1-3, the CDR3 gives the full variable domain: DGGITQSPKYLFRKEGQNVTLSCEQNLNHDAMYWYRQDPGQGLRLIYYSQIVNDFQKGDIAEGYSVSREKKESFPLTVTSAQKNPTAFYLCASSPSGDSGNTIYFGEGSWLTVV.